Listed here are 12 T cell receptor beta chains from one sample, sequenced in a study of CD8 T cells in ankylosing spondylitis. Whole-study results and caveats: A TCR beta motif made of about eight highly homologous variants seemed typical of ankylosing spondylitis blood.

TCRdb ran MiXCR on the 5' RACE reads and lists one entry per CDR3 protein. The sample shows under 850,000 distinct CDR3 sequences, about 20% of them seen only once. No cognate antigen is known for these TCRs. The sequenced sample consisted of blood, either unsorted or a sorted T cell fraction (not recorded which). The origin of the receptors is a male donor with ankylosing spondylitis.

This chain joins TRBV29-1 and TRBJ2-2; no clear D. The CDR3 length is 11 residues. Per germline, CDR1 SQVTM and CDR2 ANQGSEA. Trimming stripped 7 bases from V and 8 bases from J, with 11 bases between. The chain's CDR3 is CSGRVWGELFF. The CDR3 region has the DNA TGCAGCGGCCGGGTCTGGGGGGAGCTGTTTTTT.

This chain connects TRBV6-1 to TRBJ1-2; no firm D call. V was shortened by 7 bases and J by 6 bases, with 18 bases between the two germline ends. The germline V gene encodes CDR1 MNHNS and CDR2 SASEGT. This CDR3 spans 14 amino acids. The CDR3 is CASTHGPGPDGYTF. For the CDR3, the DNA is TGTGCCAGCACCCATGGGCCCGGGCCGGATGGCTACACCTTC.

This clonotype turned up a few times. The chain has TRBV4-2 and TRBJ1-5; D is undetermined. Germline CDR1 and CDR2: LGHNA and YNFKEQ. This CDR3 has 15 residues. Trimming shortened V by 4 bases and J by 0 bases, and 10 bases separated the two germline ends. The CDR3 here is CASSPERDSNQPQHF. CDR3 nucleotide sequence: TGTGCCAGCAGCCCCGAGAGGGATAGCAATCAGCCCCAGCATTTT.

The sample holds a few counts of this clonotype. V gene TRBV7-3 combines with J gene TRBJ2-2, with D hard to call. V lost 5 bases, J lost 3 bases, and 10 bases lay in between. Germline CDR1 SGHTA, CDR2 FQGTGA. The CDR3 length is 14 residues. The CDR3 reads CASSPHVDTGELFF. The CDR3 DNA sequence: TGTGCCAGCAGCCCCCACGTTGACACCGGGGAGCTGTTTTTT.

Only a few counts were recorded for this clonotype. This rearrangement joins TRBV20-1 to TRBJ2-3, with 8 bases matching TRBD2. The CDR3 spans 14 residues. Germline CDR1 reads DFQATT; CDR2 reads SNEGSKA (reference sequence). Trimming cost V 0 bases and J 1 base; bases outside gene matches: 0. CDR3 sequence (DNA): TGCAGTGCTAGAGAGCGGGGGGGCACAGATACGCAGTATTTT. Translated: CSARERGGTDTQYF.

The chain combines TRBV29-1 with TRBJ2-3; D unclear. This CDR3 is 11 amino acids long. Per the germline V gene, CDR1 is SQVTM and CDR2 is ANQGSEA. Trimming left V 8 bases short and J 6 bases short, with 12 bases between. The chain's CDR3 is CSPSIRDTQYF. The CDR3 DNA is TGCAGCCCCTCCATTAGGGATACGCAGTATTTT.

This clonotype has just a few counts. CDR3 nucleotide sequence: TGTGCCAGCAGTCCCGGGCCCTTAGTCTTAACTGAAGCTTTCTTT. Translated: CASSPGPLVLTEAFF. This sequence joins TRBV27 and TRBJ1-1; D not resolved. The V end lost 5 bases, the J end lost 5 bases, and 18 bases lay between the germline ends. The CDR3 is 15 residues long. Germline V gene lookup returns CDR1 MNHEY and CDR2 SMNVEV (reference sequence).

The rearrangement links TRBV6-2 or TRBV6-3 to TRBJ2-1; 7 bases line up with TRBD2. With V trimmed by 7 bases and J by 4 bases, 10 bases remained unmatched. The germline gives CDR1 MNHEY, CDR2 SVGEGT. This CDR3 region has 15 residues. The CDR3 region is CASTSLADEYNEQFF. For the CDR3, the DNA is TGTGCCAGCACCTCCCTAGCGGATGAGTACAATGAGCAGTTCTTC.

V is TRBV3-1 and J is TRBJ2-7; D not certain. From germline, CDR1 is LGHDT and CDR2 YNNKEL (reference sequence). The V end was cut by 0 bases, the J end by 3 bases, with 15 bases between. There are 16 residues in the CDR3. CDR3 loop: CASSQDGNTLHYEQYF. In DNA, the CDR3 is TGTGCCAGCAGCCAAGATGGTAACACCCTACACTACGAGCAGTACTTC.

This clonotype was counted ten times or more. At one of its ends the junction is not consistent with the germline gene, which may arise from a read error. This chain joins TRBV29-1 and TRBJ2-3; 11 nucleotides agree with TRBD1. The CDR3 loop spans 14 amino acids. Germline V gives CDR1 SQVTM, CDR2 ANQGSEA. This CDR3 reads CSAEGGQGEYTQYF. CDR3 nucleotides: TGCAGCGCTGAAGGGGGACAGGGGGAATATACGCAGTATTTT.

In this sample, this clonotype turned up a few times. The rearrangement links TRBV28 to TRBJ1-1, with 8 bases lining up with TRBD1. This CDR3 comprises 14 residues. Per the germline V gene, CDR1 is MDHEN and CDR2 is SYDVKM. V gave up 6 bases and J gave up 6 bases; unmatched junction bases: 9. The CDR3: CASRPQGAGAEAFF. The CDR3 DNA is TGTGCCAGCAGACCCCAGGGGGCTGGGGCTGAAGCTTTCTTT.

This chain joins TRBV7-3 and TRBJ2-3; no firm D call. Trimming removed 3 bases at V and 2 bases at J, with 24 bases between. Looked up from germline, CDR1 is SGHTA and CDR2 is FQGTGA. This CDR3 is 19 amino acids long. The CDR3 is CASSFYRAVKAVNTDTQYF. In DNA form, the CDR3 reads TGTGCCAGCAGCTTTTATAGGGCGGTGAAGGCGGTTAACACAGATACGCAGTATTTT.